These 4 T cell receptor beta chains came from one sample sequenced in a study of shared clonotypes between healthy human individuals. Naivety among CD8 cells was defined by CD45RO negativity and positive CCR7 selection, thereby excluding terminally differentiated effector memory CD45RA+ cells. Generated by immunoSEQ multiplex PCR, the TCRdb table keeps only in-frame clones and is missing some. The data hold around 620,000 clones, with approximately 95% observed a single time. The material sequenced was naive CD8+ T cells sorted from blood. The receptors stem from a young woman in good health.

This chain joins TRBV15 and TRBJ2-1; D possibly matches TRBD1 or TRBD2 (5 bases each). This CDR3 comprises 15 residues. V shed 5 bases and J shed 1 base, with 12 bases lying between them. Germline V lookup: CDR1 LNHNV, CDR2 YYDKDF (reference sequence). CDR3 sequence reads: CATSQGEASYNEQFF. CDR3 coding DNA: TGTGCCACCAGCCAGGGAGAAGCATCCTACAATGAGCAGTTCTTC.

V and J are TRBV28 and TRBJ1-1; maybe TRBD1 (5 bases). V was trimmed by 6 bases and J by 7 bases, leaving 15 bases between them. CDR1 and CDR2 from the germline V gene are MDHEN and SYDVKM. This CDR3 is 13 amino acids long. The CDR3 coding sequence is TGTGCCAGCAGCTTGTTCTTAGGGGTTGAAGCTTTCTTT. This encodes CASSLFLGVEAFF. Based on the CDR3 plus reference TRBV28 and TRBJ1-1, the full variable domain is DVKVTQSSRYLVKRTGEKVFLECVQDMDHENMFWYRQDPGLGLRLIYFSYDVKMKEKGDIPEGYSVSREKKERFSLILESASTNQTSMYLCASSLFLGVEAFFGQGTRLTVV.

A single count supports this clone. Other DNA sequences in this sample translate to the same CDR3. This chain links TRBV2 with TRBJ2-7; 8 nucleotides agree with TRBD2. CDR3 length equals 14 residues. V trimming: 6 bases; J trimming: 0 bases; junction bases outside the gene matches: 4. Germline-derived CDR1 and CDR2 are SNHLY and FYNNEI. CDR3 protein: CASSERGSSYEQYF. CDR3 bases: TGTGCCAGCAGCGAGCGGGGGAGCTCCTACGAGCAGTACTTC. Filled out from reference TRBV2 and TRBJ2-7, the complete variable domain reads EPEVTQTPSHQVTQMGQEVILRCVPISNHLYFYWYRQILGQKVEFLVSFYNNEISEKSEIFDDQFSVERPDGSNFTLKIRSTKLEDSAMYFCASSERGSSYEQYFGPGTRLTVT.

The chain employs TRBV7-9 and TRBJ1-5; 10 nucleotides match TRBD1. Germline lookup yields CDR1 SEHNR and CDR2 FQNEAQ (reference sequence). The trim removed 5 bases at V and 5 bases at J, leaving 6 bases unmatched. This CDR3 is built from 15 residues. The CDR3 nucleotides read TGTGCCAGCAGCACCGGGACAGGGGTCGATCAGCCCCAGCATTTT. Its translation is CASSTGTGVDQPQHF.